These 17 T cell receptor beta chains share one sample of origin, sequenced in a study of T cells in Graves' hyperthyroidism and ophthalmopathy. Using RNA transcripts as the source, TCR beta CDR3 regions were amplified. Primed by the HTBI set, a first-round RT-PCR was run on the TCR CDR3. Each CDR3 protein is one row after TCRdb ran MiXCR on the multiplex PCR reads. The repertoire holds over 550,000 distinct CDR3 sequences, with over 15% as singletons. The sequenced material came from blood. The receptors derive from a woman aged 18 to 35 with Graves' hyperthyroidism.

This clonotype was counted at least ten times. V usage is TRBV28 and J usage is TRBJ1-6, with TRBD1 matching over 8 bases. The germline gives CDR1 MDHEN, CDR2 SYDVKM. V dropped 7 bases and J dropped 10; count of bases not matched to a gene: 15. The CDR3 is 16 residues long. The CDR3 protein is CASTSPRQGSRSPLHF. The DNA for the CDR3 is TGTGCCAGCACCTCTCCAAGACAGGGGTCGCGGTCACCCCTCCACTTT.

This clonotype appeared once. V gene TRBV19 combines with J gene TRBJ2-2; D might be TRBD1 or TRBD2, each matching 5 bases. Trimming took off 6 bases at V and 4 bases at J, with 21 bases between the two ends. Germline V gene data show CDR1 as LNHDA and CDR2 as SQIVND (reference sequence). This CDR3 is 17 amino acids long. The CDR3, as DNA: TGTGCCAGTAGCCGGGACGTAGGCCTCCCCCCCACCGGGGAGCTGTTTTTT. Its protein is CASSRDVGLPPTGELFF.

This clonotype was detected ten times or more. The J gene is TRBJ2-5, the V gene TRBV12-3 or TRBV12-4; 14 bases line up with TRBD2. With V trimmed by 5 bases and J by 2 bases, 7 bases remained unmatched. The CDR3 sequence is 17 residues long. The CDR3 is CASSTGLAGAIQETQYF. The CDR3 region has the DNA TGTGCCAGCAGTACGGGACTAGCGGGAGCAATTCAAGAGACCCAGTACTTC.

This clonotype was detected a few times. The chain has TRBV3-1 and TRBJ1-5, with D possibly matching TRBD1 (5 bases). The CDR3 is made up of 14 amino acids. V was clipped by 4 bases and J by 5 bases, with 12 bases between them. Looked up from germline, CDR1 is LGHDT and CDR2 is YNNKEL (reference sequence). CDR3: CASSPREADQPQHF. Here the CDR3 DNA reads TGTGCCAGCAGCCCCAGGGAGGCAGATCAGCCCCAGCATTTT.

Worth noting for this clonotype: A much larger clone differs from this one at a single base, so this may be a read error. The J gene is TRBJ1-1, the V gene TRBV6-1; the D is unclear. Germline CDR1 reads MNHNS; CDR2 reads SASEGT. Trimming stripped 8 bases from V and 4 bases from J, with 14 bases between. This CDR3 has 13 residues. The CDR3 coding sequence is TGTGCCAGCTGCAGCGGGCGCGGCACTGAAGCTTTCTTT. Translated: CASCSGRGTEAFF.

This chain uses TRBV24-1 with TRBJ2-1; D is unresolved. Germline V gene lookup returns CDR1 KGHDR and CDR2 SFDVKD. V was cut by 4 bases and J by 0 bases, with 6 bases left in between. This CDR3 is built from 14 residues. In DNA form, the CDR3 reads TGTGCCACCAGTGAACCGAGCTCCTACAATGAGCAGTTCTTC. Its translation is CATSEPSSYNEQFF.

CDR3 sequence reads: CASSFTSGRADTQYF. The CDR3 DNA reads as TGTGCCAGCAGCTTTACTAGCGGGAGGGCTGACACGCAGTATTTT. The genes are TRBV7-3 and TRBJ2-3; 13 bases agree with TRBD2. Germline V gene sequence: CDR1 SGHTA, CDR2 FQGTGA. This CDR3 is built from 15 residues. J was trimmed by 9 bases and V by 3 bases; bases with no gene match: 6.

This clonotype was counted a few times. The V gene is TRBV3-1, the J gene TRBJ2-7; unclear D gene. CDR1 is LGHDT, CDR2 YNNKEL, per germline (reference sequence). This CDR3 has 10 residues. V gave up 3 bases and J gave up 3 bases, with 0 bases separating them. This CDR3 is CASSHYEQYF. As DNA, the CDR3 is TGTGCCAGCAGCCACTACGAGCAGTACTTC.

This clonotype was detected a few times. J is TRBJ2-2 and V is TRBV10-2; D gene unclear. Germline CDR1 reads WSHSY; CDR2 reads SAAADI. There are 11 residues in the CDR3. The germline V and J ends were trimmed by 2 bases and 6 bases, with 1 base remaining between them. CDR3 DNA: TGCGCCAGCAGTGAGCCCGGGGAGCTGTTTTTT. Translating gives CASSEPGELFF.

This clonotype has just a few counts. The CDR3, as DNA: TGTGCCACCAGTGATTCCCCACCAACGGGGGGCGGGAACACTGAAGCTTTCTTT. Protein product: CATSDSPPTGGGNTEAFF. This rearrangement joins TRBV24-1 to TRBJ1-1; weak D call: TRBD1 (6 bases). The CDR3 is 18 residues long. V was pared by 2 bases and J by 1 base, with 19 bases between. Germline values: CDR1 KGHDR, CDR2 SFDVKD.

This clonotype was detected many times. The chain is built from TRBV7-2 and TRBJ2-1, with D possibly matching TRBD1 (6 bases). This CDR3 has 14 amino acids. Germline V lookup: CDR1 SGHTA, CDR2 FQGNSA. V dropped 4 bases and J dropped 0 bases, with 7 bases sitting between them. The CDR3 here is CASSSDSSYNEQFF. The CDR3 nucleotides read TGTGCCAGCAGCTCGGACAGCTCCTACAATGAGCAGTTCTTC.

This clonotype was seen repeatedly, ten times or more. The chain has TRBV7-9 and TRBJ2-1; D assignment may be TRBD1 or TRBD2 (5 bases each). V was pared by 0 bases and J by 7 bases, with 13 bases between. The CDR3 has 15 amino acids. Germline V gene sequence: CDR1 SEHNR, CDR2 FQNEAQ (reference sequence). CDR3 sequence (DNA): TGTGCCAGCAGCTTAGCGGGACGGCTTGTTAATGAGCAGTTCTTC. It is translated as CASSLAGRLVNEQFF.

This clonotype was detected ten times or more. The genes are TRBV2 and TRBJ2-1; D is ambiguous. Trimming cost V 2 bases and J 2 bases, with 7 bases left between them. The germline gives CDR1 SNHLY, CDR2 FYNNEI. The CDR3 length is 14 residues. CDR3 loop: CASSEIGTYNEQFF. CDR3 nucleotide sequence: TGTGCCAGCAGTGAAATCGGAACCTACAATGAGCAGTTCTTC.

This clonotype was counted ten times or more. The CDR3 reads CASSTPDLAGSSYNEQFF. For the CDR3, the DNA is TGCGCCAGCAGCACCCCCGATCTAGCGGGAAGCTCCTACAATGAGCAGTTCTTC. The chain carries TRBV5-1 and TRBJ2-1; 9 bases map to TRBD2. The V and J ends lost 4 bases and 0 bases, in that order; junction bases with no gene match: 11. CDR1 SGHRS and CDR2 YFSETQ come from the germline V gene. The CDR3 is 18 amino acids.

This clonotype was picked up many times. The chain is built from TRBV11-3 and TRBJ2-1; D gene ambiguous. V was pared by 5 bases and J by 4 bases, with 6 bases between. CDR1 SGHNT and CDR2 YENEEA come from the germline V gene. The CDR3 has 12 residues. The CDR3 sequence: CASSLKYNEQFF. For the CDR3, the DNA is TGTGCCAGCAGCCTGAAGTACAATGAGCAGTTCTTC.

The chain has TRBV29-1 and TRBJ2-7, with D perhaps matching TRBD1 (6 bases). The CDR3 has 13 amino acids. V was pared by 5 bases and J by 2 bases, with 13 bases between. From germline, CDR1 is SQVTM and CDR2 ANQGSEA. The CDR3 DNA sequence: TGCAGCGTTCGGCAGGGGATAACCTACGAGCAGTACTTC. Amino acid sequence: CSVRQGITYEQYF.

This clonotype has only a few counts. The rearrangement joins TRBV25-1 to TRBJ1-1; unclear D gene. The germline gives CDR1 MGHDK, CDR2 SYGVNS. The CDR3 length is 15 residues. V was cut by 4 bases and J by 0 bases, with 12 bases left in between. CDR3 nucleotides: TGTGCCAGCAGTGGAACCAGAGAGATGAACACTGAAGCTTTCTTT. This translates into CASSGTREMNTEAFF.